The rows below give T cell receptor beta chains drawn from one sample of a study of blood T cell repertoires in COVID-19. Method: immunoSEQ multiplex PCR; TCRdb's copy keeps in-frame clones and lacks some. In the table there are roughly 62,000 clones, approximately 80% of which are singletons. Sequencing was performed on peripheral blood. The receptors were sampled from a man between 60 and 70 years old with acute or convalescent COVID-19. CDR3s include the opening cysteine and the closing phenylalanine or tryptophan. Fields, in order: CDR3 length, clone size, J gene, D gene, V gene, CDR3 DNA, CDR3 protein. D genes are given only for firm matches. Part of the rows lack a size; the others show once, few, many or a class for expanded clones.

cdr3_length: 15
clone_size: -
j_call: TRBJ1-2
d_call: TRBD1
v_call: TRBV2
cdr3_nt: TGTGCCAGCAGTTACCAGCAGGGGGCGGGAAATGGCTACACCTTC
cdr3_aa: CASSYQQGAGNGYTF

cdr3_length: 15
clone_size: -
j_call: TRBJ2-7
d_call: TRBD1
v_call: TRBV13
cdr3_nt: TGTGCCAGCAGCCCCCCGGGACAGGGTTTTTACGAGCAGTACTTC
cdr3_aa: CASSPPGQGFYEQYF

cdr3_length: 15
clone_size: -
j_call: TRBJ2-5
d_call: -
v_call: TRBV6-2/TRBV6-3
cdr3_nt: TGTGCCAGCAGCAAAACCAGGGGAAAACAAGAGACCCAGTACTTC
cdr3_aa: CASSKTRGKQETQYF

cdr3_length: 17
clone_size: -
j_call: TRBJ1-2
d_call: -
v_call: TRBV5-1
cdr3_nt: TGCGCCAGCAGCTTTGGCCGGGACAAGGCCTCCCTGGGGGGCTACACCTTC
cdr3_aa: CASSFGRDKASLGGYTF

cdr3_length: 15
clone_size: -
j_call: TRBJ1-6
d_call: TRBD1
v_call: TRBV7-3
cdr3_nt: TGTGCCAGCAGCCCTGGGACAGGTCCGAGCTCACCCCTCCACTTT
cdr3_aa: CASSPGTGPSSPLHF

cdr3_length: 15
clone_size: -
j_call: TRBJ1-5
d_call: TRBD1
v_call: TRBV9
cdr3_nt: TGTGCCAGCAGCGCTACGACAGGGCGCGATCAGCCCCAGCATTTT
cdr3_aa: CASSATTGRDQPQHF

cdr3_length: 15
clone_size: -
j_call: TRBJ2-1
d_call: TRBD1
v_call: TRBV10-3
cdr3_nt: TGTGCCATCAGTGATGTGGCAGGGGGCCTCAATGAGCAGTTCTTC
cdr3_aa: CAISDVAGGLNEQFF

cdr3_length: 15
clone_size: -
j_call: TRBJ2-5
d_call: -
v_call: TRBV6-1
cdr3_nt: TGTGCCAGCAGTGAAGCCCAGGAACCAGGAGAGACCCAGTACTTC
cdr3_aa: CASSEAQEPGETQYF

cdr3_length: 15
clone_size: -
j_call: TRBJ2-2
d_call: -
v_call: TRBV7-2
cdr3_nt: TGTGCCAGCAGCCTCTTAGCGTCGAACACCGGGGAGCTGTTTTTT
cdr3_aa: CASSLLASNTGELFF

cdr3_length: 15
clone_size: -
j_call: TRBJ2-3
d_call: TRBD2
v_call: TRBV6-1
cdr3_nt: TGTGCCAGCAGTGAGTCTACAGCGGGGGGCTCGTACGGGTATTTT
cdr3_aa: CASSESTAGGSYGYF

cdr3_length: 14
clone_size: -
j_call: TRBJ2-2
d_call: -
v_call: TRBV9
cdr3_nt: TGTGCCAGCAGCGTGGGAGCAAGTCCCGGGGAGCTGTTTTTT
cdr3_aa: CASSVGASPGELFF

cdr3_length: 11
clone_size: -
j_call: TRBJ2-1
d_call: -
v_call: TRBV12-3/TRBV12-4
cdr3_nt: TGTGCCAGCAATACAGGAAATGAGCAGTTCTTC
cdr3_aa: CASNTGNEQFF

cdr3_length: 14
clone_size: -
j_call: TRBJ2-7
d_call: TRBD1
v_call: TRBV2
cdr3_nt: TGTGCCAGCAGCCCCGGGACAGGGGCGCGCGAGCAGTACTTC
cdr3_aa: CASSPGTGAREQYF

cdr3_length: 13
clone_size: -
j_call: TRBJ2-5
d_call: -
v_call: TRBV29-1
cdr3_nt: TGCAGCGGTAGACAGTTATACCAAGAGACCCAGTACTTC
cdr3_aa: CSGRQLYQETQYF

cdr3_length: 15
clone_size: -
j_call: TRBJ2-5
d_call: -
v_call: TRBV21-1
cdr3_nt: TGTGCCAGCAGCAAAGAGCAGGGCCGCCAAGAGACCCAGTACTTC
cdr3_aa: CASSKEQGRQETQYF

cdr3_length: 18
clone_size: -
j_call: TRBJ2-3
d_call: TRBD2
v_call: TRBV10-3
cdr3_nt: TGTGCCATCAGTGGGACTAGCGGGGGGGCGCTAAGCACAGATACGCAGTATTTT
cdr3_aa: CAISGTSGGALSTDTQYF

cdr3_length: 15
clone_size: -
j_call: TRBJ2-4
d_call: -
v_call: TRBV7-2
cdr3_nt: TGTGCCAGCAGCCAGAAATCAGGTCGAGAAAACATTCAGTACTTC
cdr3_aa: CASSQKSGRENIQYF

cdr3_length: 14
clone_size: -
j_call: TRBJ2-7
d_call: TRBD1
v_call: TRBV7-8
cdr3_nt: TGTGCCAGCAGAACGCACAGGGGGCGGTACGAGCAGTACTTC
cdr3_aa: CASRTHRGRYEQYF

cdr3_length: 15
clone_size: medium-sized
j_call: TRBJ2-2
d_call: TRBD1
v_call: TRBV5-4
cdr3_nt: TGTGCCAGCAGCGCAACAGGGGGAGATACCGGGGAGCTGTTTTTT
cdr3_aa: CASSATGGDTGELFF

cdr3_length: 19
clone_size: -
j_call: TRBJ1-2
d_call: -
v_call: TRBV5-3
cdr3_nt: TGTGCCAGAAGCGCCCCCGGGGGGCCGAGAAAATATTGTTTCTATGGCTACACCTTC
cdr3_aa: CARSAPGGPRKYCFYGYTF

cdr3_length: 12
clone_size: -
j_call: TRBJ2-3
d_call: -
v_call: TRBV14
cdr3_nt: TGTGCCAGCAGCCAAGGTAGCGATACGCAGTATTTT
cdr3_aa: CASSQGSDTQYF

cdr3_length: 13
clone_size: -
j_call: TRBJ1-1
d_call: -
v_call: TRBV11-2
cdr3_nt: TGTGCCAGCAGCTTGGAGGTAGGCACTGAAGCTTTCTTT
cdr3_aa: CASSLEVGTEAFF

cdr3_length: 14
clone_size: -
j_call: TRBJ1-2
d_call: -
v_call: TRBV27
cdr3_nt: TGTGCCAGCAGTACCCGGAGAGTTAACTATGGCTACACCTTC
cdr3_aa: CASSTRRVNYGYTF

cdr3_length: 14
clone_size: -
j_call: TRBJ2-3
d_call: TRBD2
v_call: TRBV5-6
cdr3_nt: TGTGCCAGCAGCCCGTCGACGGGCGGGGGTACGCAGTATTTT
cdr3_aa: CASSPSTGGGTQYF

cdr3_length: 16
clone_size: -
j_call: TRBJ1-6
d_call: TRBD1
v_call: TRBV9
cdr3_nt: TGTGCCAGCAGCGTAGACGGGACAGGGGATAATTCACCCCTCCACTTT
cdr3_aa: CASSVDGTGDNSPLHF

cdr3_length: 14
clone_size: -
j_call: TRBJ1-4
d_call: TRBD1
v_call: TRBV19
cdr3_nt: TGTGCCAGTAGTCTTCGACAGGGTGCGGAAAAACTGTTTTTT
cdr3_aa: CASSLRQGAEKLFF

cdr3_length: 16
clone_size: -
j_call: TRBJ2-1
d_call: TRBD2
v_call: TRBV7-3
cdr3_nt: TGTGCCAGCAGTGCGGGGGAGCTAGCGGGGGACAATGAGCAGTTCTTC
cdr3_aa: CASSAGELAGDNEQFF

cdr3_length: 14
clone_size: -
j_call: TRBJ2-3
d_call: -
v_call: TRBV18
cdr3_nt: TGTGCCAGCTCCCGGGACTCTAGCACAGATACGCAGTATTTT
cdr3_aa: CASSRDSSTDTQYF

cdr3_length: 14
clone_size: -
j_call: TRBJ1-1
d_call: TRBD1
v_call: TRBV4-1
cdr3_nt: TGCGCCAGCAGGAAGGGGGACAGGAACACTGAAGCTTTCTTT
cdr3_aa: CASRKGDRNTEAFF

cdr3_length: 16
clone_size: medium-sized
j_call: TRBJ2-2
d_call: -
v_call: TRBV19
cdr3_nt: TGTGCCAGTAGTATGGGCCGGGGAAGTGTGACCGGGGAGCTGTTTTTT
cdr3_aa: CASSMGRGSVTGELFF

cdr3_length: 14
clone_size: -
j_call: TRBJ2-7
d_call: -
v_call: TRBV7-3
cdr3_nt: TGTGCCAGCAGTCCAGGGGTGGGGAACTACGAGCAGTACTTC
cdr3_aa: CASSPGVGNYEQYF

cdr3_length: 16
clone_size: -
j_call: TRBJ2-7
d_call: TRBD2
v_call: TRBV4-1
cdr3_nt: TGCGCCAGCAGCCAAACCGGGACTAGTTACTCCTACGAGCAGTACTTC
cdr3_aa: CASSQTGTSYSYEQYF

cdr3_length: 13
clone_size: -
j_call: TRBJ1-1
d_call: -
v_call: TRBV25-1
cdr3_nt: TGTGCCAGCAGTGAGGGGGGGTTCACTGAAGCTTTCTTT
cdr3_aa: CASSEGGFTEAFF

cdr3_length: 13
clone_size: once
j_call: TRBJ2-5
d_call: -
v_call: TRBV5-1
cdr3_nt: TGCGCCAGCAGTTCTGACGGGCAAGAGACCCAGTACTTC
cdr3_aa: CASSSDGQETQYF

cdr3_length: 13
clone_size: few
j_call: TRBJ1-1
d_call: -
v_call: TRBV18
cdr3_nt: TGTGCCAGCTCCTCCTCGGAGGGCGCTGAAGCTTTCTTT
cdr3_aa: CASSSSEGAEAFF

cdr3_length: 18
clone_size: -
j_call: TRBJ1-3
d_call: TRBD1
v_call: TRBV27
cdr3_nt: TGTGCCAGCATCCACCCCCAAACGGGACAGGGTGAAAGAAACACCATATATTTT
cdr3_aa: CASIHPQTGQGERNTIYF

cdr3_length: 15
clone_size: few
j_call: TRBJ1-1
d_call: TRBD1
v_call: TRBV5-4
cdr3_nt: TGTGCCAGCAGGCGGTCAGGGGGCGATTACACTGAAGCTTTCTTT
cdr3_aa: CASRRSGGDYTEAFF

cdr3_length: 16
clone_size: once
j_call: TRBJ1-4
d_call: -
v_call: TRBV7-2
cdr3_nt: TGTGCCAGCAGCCCTCACACCGGGACTTCGGGTGAAAAACTGTTTTTT
cdr3_aa: CASSPHTGTSGEKLFF

cdr3_length: 13
clone_size: -
j_call: TRBJ1-1
d_call: TRBD1
v_call: TRBV27
cdr3_nt: TGTGCCAGCAGTTTAGACAGGGCCACTGAAGCTTTCTTT
cdr3_aa: CASSLDRATEAFF

cdr3_length: 14
clone_size: -
j_call: TRBJ1-6
d_call: TRBD1
v_call: TRBV6-5
cdr3_nt: TGTGCCAGCAGTAGGGACAGTCCCAATTCACCCCTCCACTTT
cdr3_aa: CASSRDSPNSPLHF

cdr3_length: 13
clone_size: once
j_call: TRBJ2-7
d_call: -
v_call: TRBV27
cdr3_nt: TGTGCCAGCAGTTACGGGAATACCTACGAGCAGTACTTC
cdr3_aa: CASSYGNTYEQYF

cdr3_length: 14
clone_size: -
j_call: TRBJ1-2
d_call: -
v_call: TRBV18
cdr3_nt: TGTGCCAGCTCGACGCAGGGATTAGGCTATGGCTACACCTTC
cdr3_aa: CASSTQGLGYGYTF

cdr3_length: 18
clone_size: -
j_call: TRBJ2-5
d_call: TRBD2
v_call: TRBV19
cdr3_nt: TGTGCCAGTAGTATCGACCACTCGGGACTAGCGGGGGGAAAGACCCAGTACTTC
cdr3_aa: CASSIDHSGLAGGKTQYF

cdr3_length: 11
clone_size: -
j_call: TRBJ1-1
d_call: -
v_call: TRBV10-3
cdr3_nt: TGTGCCATGCGGGGGGGAACTGAAGCTTTCTTT
cdr3_aa: CAMRGGTEAFF

cdr3_length: 13
clone_size: -
j_call: TRBJ1-1
d_call: -
v_call: TRBV2
cdr3_nt: TGTGCCAGCACGGGGGGGGCGAGGACTGAAGCTTTCTTT
cdr3_aa: CASTGGARTEAFF

cdr3_length: 19
clone_size: -
j_call: TRBJ1-2
d_call: -
v_call: TRBV19
cdr3_nt: TGTGCCAGTAGTATAGATCGGGGTTGCTGGCTGTTACTTCCATATGGCTACACCTTC
cdr3_aa: CASSIDRGCWLLLPYGYTF

cdr3_length: 16
clone_size: few
j_call: TRBJ2-4
d_call: -
v_call: TRBV6-1
cdr3_nt: TGTGCCAGCAGTGACACGGGGGGCGGAAGCAAAAACATTCAGTACTTC
cdr3_aa: CASSDTGGGSKNIQYF

cdr3_length: 15
clone_size: -
j_call: TRBJ2-1
d_call: TRBD2
v_call: TRBV7-6
cdr3_nt: TGTGCCAGCAGTGCTGCCGGGACTAGCGGGGTGGAGCAGTTCTTC
cdr3_aa: CASSAAGTSGVEQFF

cdr3_length: 19
clone_size: -
j_call: TRBJ2-3
d_call: TRBD2
v_call: TRBV7-9
cdr3_nt: TGTGCCAGCAGCTTAGATAGGAGCGGGGGAGCTTTCCCTTCAGATACGCAGTATTTT
cdr3_aa: CASSLDRSGGAFPSDTQYF

cdr3_length: 16
clone_size: few
j_call: TRBJ1-2
d_call: -
v_call: TRBV28
cdr3_nt: TGTGCCAGCAGTTTTCATAATAGGGGGTCAGTTGGTGGCTACACCTTC
cdr3_aa: CASSFHNRGSVGGYTF

cdr3_length: 14
clone_size: few
j_call: TRBJ1-4
d_call: -
v_call: TRBV18
cdr3_nt: TGTGCCAGCTCGATGGACAGAGACAATGAAAAACTGTTTTTT
cdr3_aa: CASSMDRDNEKLFF

cdr3_length: 14
clone_size: -
j_call: TRBJ1-2
d_call: -
v_call: TRBV7-2
cdr3_nt: TGTGCCAGCAGCCCCGGGGGAGTAAACTATGGCTACACCTTC
cdr3_aa: CASSPGGVNYGYTF

cdr3_length: 15
clone_size: -
j_call: TRBJ1-1
d_call: -
v_call: TRBV5-8
cdr3_nt: TGTGCCAGCAGCTTGAATGGGAGGGGTAAGACTGAAGCTTTCTTT
cdr3_aa: CASSLNGRGKTEAFF